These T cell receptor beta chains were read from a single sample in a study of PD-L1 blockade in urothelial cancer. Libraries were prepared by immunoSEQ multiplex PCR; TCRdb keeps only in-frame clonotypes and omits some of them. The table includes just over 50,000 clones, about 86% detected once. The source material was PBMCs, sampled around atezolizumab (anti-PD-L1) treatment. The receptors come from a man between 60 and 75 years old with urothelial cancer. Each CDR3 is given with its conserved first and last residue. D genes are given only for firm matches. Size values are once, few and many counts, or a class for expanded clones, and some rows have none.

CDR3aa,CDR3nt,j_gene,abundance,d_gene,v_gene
CASSPRTSGRLKRETQYF,TGTGCCAGCAGCCCTCGGACTAGCGGGAGGCTTAAGCGAGAGACCCAGTACTTC,TRBJ2-5,few,TRBD2,TRBV9
CASSELGRTEQYF,TGTGCCAGCAGTGAATTGGGCAGAACCGAGCAGTACTTC,TRBJ2-7,NA,NA,TRBV6-1
CASGGQPQHF,TGTGCCAGTGGAGGACAGCCCCAGCATTTT,TRBJ1-5,NA,NA,TRBV28
CASSYTAFGGAYGYTF,TGTGCCAGCAGTTATACCGCCTTCGGGGGAGCTTATGGCTACACCTTC,TRBJ1-2,NA,NA,TRBV6-5
CASSLTGASNQPQHF,TGTGCCAGTAGTCTTACAGGGGCAAGCAATCAGCCCCAGCATTTT,TRBJ1-5,NA,TRBD1,TRBV19
CASTLDRAYEQYF,TGTGCCAGCACACTGGACAGGGCTTACGAGCAGTACTTC,TRBJ2-7,once,TRBD1,TRBV11-3
CASSLGRVTYEQYF,TGTGCCAGCAGCTTAGGGAGGGTCACCTACGAGCAGTACTTC,TRBJ2-7,NA,NA,TRBV11-2
CASSVSGRNPASTDTQYF,TGTGCCAGCAGCGTAAGCGGGAGGAATCCTGCTAGCACAGATACGCAGTATTTT,TRBJ2-3,NA,TRBD2,TRBV9
CASSPSRGPTYNEQFF,TGTGCCAGCAGCCCGAGCAGGGGGCCAACCTACAATGAGCAGTTCTTC,TRBJ2-1,NA,TRBD1,TRBV9
CASSFYTGELFF,TGTGCCAGCAGCTTCTACACCGGGGAGCTGTTTTTT,TRBJ2-2,NA,NA,TRBV7-2
CASSKSGQILNTGELFF,TGTGCTAGCAGCAAAAGCGGACAGATCCTCAACACCGGGGAGCTGTTTTTT,TRBJ2-2,NA,NA,TRBV7-7
CASSLVGGITYEQYF,TGTGCCAGCAGCTTAGTGGGGGGAATCACGTACGAGCAGTACTTC,TRBJ2-7,once,NA,TRBV11-3
CASSIRGSPSVQFF,TGTGCCAGTAGTATACGCGGAAGCCCGTCCGTGCAGTTCTTC,TRBJ2-1,once,NA,TRBV19
CSAQLPSVSGNTIYF,TGCAGCGCCCAACTCCCGTCGGTCTCTGGAAACACCATATATTTT,TRBJ1-3,NA,NA,TRBV29-1
CASSVWTGEDTEAFF,TGTGCCAGCAGCGTTTGGACAGGGGAGGACACTGAAGCTTTCTTT,TRBJ1-1,NA,TRBD1,TRBV7-9
CAWSAGIKGAGQPQHF,TGTGCCTGGAGTGCCGGGATAAAGGGGGCGGGACAGCCCCAGCATTTT,TRBJ1-5,NA,TRBD1,TRBV30
CASRPTQGPQHF,TGTGCCAGCAGACCCACCCAGGGGCCCCAGCATTTT,TRBJ1-5,NA,NA,TRBV28
CASSPRETEGTQYF,TGTGCTAGCAGCCCTCGGGAAACGGAAGGGACCCAGTACTTC,TRBJ2-5,NA,NA,TRBV7-7
CASSQDRGSNQPQHF,TGCGCCAGCAGCCAAGACAGGGGTAGCAATCAGCCCCAGCATTTT,TRBJ1-5,NA,NA,TRBV4-3
CACQRDRYTEAFF,TGTGCCTGCCAGAGAGACAGATACACTGAAGCTTTCTTT,TRBJ1-1,many,NA,TRBV6-1
CASSPRTVMNTEAFF,TGTGCCAGCAGCCCTAGGACAGTTATGAACACTGAAGCTTTCTTT,TRBJ1-1,NA,NA,TRBV11-2
CASSPQSMGFRNYGYTF,TGTGCCAGCAGCCCACAAAGCATGGGCTTCCGCAACTATGGCTACACCTTC,TRBJ1-2,NA,NA,TRBV2
CSVELGAGDEKLFF,TGCAGCGTTGAACTAGGGGCGGGGGATGAAAAACTGTTTTTT,TRBJ1-4,NA,NA,TRBV29-1
CASSMGGSGNTIYF,TGTGCTAGCAGCATGGGGGGATCTGGAAACACCATATATTTT,TRBJ1-3,NA,NA,TRBV7-7
CASSYGTVPNTEAFF,TGTGCCAGCAGTTACGGGACAGTCCCTAACACTGAAGCTTTCTTT,TRBJ1-1,NA,TRBD1,TRBV6-5
CASSPRQGYGYTF,TGTGCCAGCTCACCAAGACAGGGCTATGGCTACACCTTC,TRBJ1-2,NA,TRBD1,TRBV18
CASSQDRNSDFWTQYF,TGCGCCAGCAGCCAAGATCGGAATAGTGACTTTTGGACCCAGTACTTC,TRBJ2-5,NA,NA,TRBV4-1
CASSFPLADTGELFF,TGTGCCAGCAGCTTCCCGTTAGCGGACACCGGGGAGCTGTTTTTT,TRBJ2-2,NA,NA,TRBV5-4
CASSFGLAGAGEQYF,TGCGCCAGCAGCTTCGGACTAGCGGGAGCCGGCGAGCAGTACTTC,TRBJ2-7,NA,TRBD2,TRBV5-1
CASSPDWAGIGEAFF,TGTGCCAGCAGCCCAGATTGGGCTGGAATTGGTGAAGCTTTCTTT,TRBJ1-1,NA,NA,TRBV7-9
CAWSLGSTDTQYF,TGTGCCTGGAGTCTAGGCAGCACAGATACGCAGTATTTT,TRBJ2-3,NA,NA,TRBV30
CASSTLLRVEEQFF,TGTGCCAGCAGCACCTTACTCCGGGTCGAGGAGCAGTTCTTC,TRBJ2-1,once,NA,TRBV11-3
CASRESLNYGYTF,TGTGCCAGTCGGGAGAGCCTGAACTATGGCTACACCTTC,TRBJ1-2,NA,NA,TRBV19
CASSEWRGNTIYF,TGTGCCAGCAGTGAATGGAGGGGAAACACCATATATTTT,TRBJ1-3,NA,NA,TRBV2
CASSVGLAYVIQYF,TGTGCCAGCAGTGTGGGACTAGCGTATGTCATTCAGTACTTC,TRBJ2-4,NA,TRBD2,TRBV6-1
CASSLSVTGGSYGYTF,TGTGCCAGCAGTTTATCAGTGACAGGGGGGAGCTATGGCTACACCTTC,TRBJ1-2,NA,TRBD1,TRBV27
CASKVTTGKSYEQYF,TGTGCCAGCAAGGTAACCACAGGGAAGTCCTACGAGCAGTACTTC,TRBJ2-7,NA,NA,TRBV6-5
CASSSTGTGGTDTQYF,TGTGCCAGCAGTTCAACCGGGACAGGGGGCACAGATACGCAGTATTTT,TRBJ2-3,NA,TRBD1,TRBV28
CAWSTGHGYTF,TGTGCCTGGAGCACCGGTCATGGCTACACCTTC,TRBJ1-2,NA,NA,TRBV30
CASRKGTSGKGETQYF,TGCGCCAGCAGGAAGGGGACTAGCGGGAAGGGAGAGACCCAGTACTTC,TRBJ2-5,once,TRBD2,TRBV5-1
CASRTGEYNSPLHF,TGTGCCAGCAGGACAGGGGAGTATAATTCACCCCTCCACTTT,TRBJ1-6,NA,TRBD1,TRBV2
CASSLVTSGRIGSYNEQFF,TGTGCCAGCAGCTTAGTGACGAGCGGGAGAATCGGCTCCTACAATGAGCAGTTCTTC,TRBJ2-1,NA,TRBD2,TRBV7-9
CASSPEPTRTWYEQYF,TGTGCCAGCAGCCCGGAGCCGACTAGAACTTGGTACGAGCAGTACTTC,TRBJ2-7,NA,NA,TRBV5-4
CASSRGGGYNSPLHF,TGTGCCAGCAGCCGAGGGGGTGGCTATAATTCACCCCTCCACTTT,TRBJ1-6,once,NA,TRBV7-9
CASSPSYSRRTEAFF,TGTGCCAGCAGCCCCTCTTACAGTCGGCGCACTGAAGCTTTCTTT,TRBJ1-1,NA,NA,TRBV11-2
CASSLGPGSSYNEQFF,TGTGCCAGCAGCTTAGGTCCGGGGAGCTCCTACAATGAGCAGTTCTTC,TRBJ2-1,NA,NA,TRBV11-3
CASSLGLGGRWDTEAFF,TGTGCCAGCAGCTTGGGGCTCGGGGGACGCTGGGACACTGAAGCTTTCTTT,TRBJ1-1,NA,NA,TRBV11-3
CASSLVYGQETQYF,TGTGCTAGCAGCTTAGTGTACGGGCAAGAGACCCAGTACTTC,TRBJ2-5,NA,NA,TRBV7-7
CASSPPGINEKLFF,TGTGCCAGCAGTCCTCCCGGGATTAATGAAAAACTGTTTTTT,TRBJ1-4,NA,NA,TRBV6-5
CASSQLSPSYNEQFF,TGTGCCAGCTCACAACTATCACCGTCCTACAATGAGCAGTTCTTC,TRBJ2-1,once,NA,TRBV18
CASSEGTGDTETQYF,TGTGCCAGCAGTGAGGGGACAGGCGATACGGAGACCCAGTACTTC,TRBJ2-5,once,TRBD1,TRBV6-6
CASSLVSTVYNTGELFF,TGTGCCAGCAGCTTAGTTTCGACAGTTTATAACACCGGGGAGCTGTTTTTT,TRBJ2-2,NA,NA,TRBV11-2
CASSDALAGYGYTF,TGTGCCAGCAGTGATGCCCTTGCCGGGTATGGCTACACCTTC,TRBJ1-2,NA,NA,TRBV6-1